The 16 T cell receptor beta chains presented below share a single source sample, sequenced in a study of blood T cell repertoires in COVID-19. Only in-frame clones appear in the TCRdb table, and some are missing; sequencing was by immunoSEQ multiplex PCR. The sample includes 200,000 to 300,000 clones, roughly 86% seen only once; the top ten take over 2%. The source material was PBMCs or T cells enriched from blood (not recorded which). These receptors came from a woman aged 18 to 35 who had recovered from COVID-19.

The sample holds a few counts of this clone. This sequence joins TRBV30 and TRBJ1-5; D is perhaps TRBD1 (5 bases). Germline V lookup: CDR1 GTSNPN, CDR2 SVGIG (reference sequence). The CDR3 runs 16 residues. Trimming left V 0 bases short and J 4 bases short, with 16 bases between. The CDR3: CAWSVRNRKSNQPQHF. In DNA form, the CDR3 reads TGTGCCTGGAGTGTACGGAACAGGAAGTCAAATCAGCCCCAGCATTTT.

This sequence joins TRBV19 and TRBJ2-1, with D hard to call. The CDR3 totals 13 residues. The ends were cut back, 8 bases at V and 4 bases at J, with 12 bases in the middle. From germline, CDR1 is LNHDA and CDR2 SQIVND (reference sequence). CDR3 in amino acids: CASWSQIYNEQFF. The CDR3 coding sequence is TGTGCCAGTTGGTCTCAGATTTACAATGAGCAGTTCTTC. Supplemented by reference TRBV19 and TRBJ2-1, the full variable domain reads DGGITQSPKYLFRKEGQNVTLSCEQNLNHDAMYWYRQDPGQGLRLIYYSQIVNDFQKGDIAEGYSVSREKKESFPLTVTSAQKNPTAFYLCASWSQIYNEQFFGPGTRLTVL.

CDR3 in amino acids: CASNPRQGVSTDTQYF. The CDR3 DNA reads TGTGCCAGCAATCCTCGACAGGGGGTTAGCACAGATACGCAGTATTTT. The rearrangement joins TRBV28 to TRBJ2-3, with 9 bases that match TRBD1. The CDR3 length is 16 residues. V was clipped by 7 bases and J by 0 bases; unmatched bases: 8. Germline V gene data show CDR1 as MDHEN and CDR2 as SYDVKM.

CDR3 nucleotides: TGTGCCAGCGCAAATCCGGGACAGGGGATCGCAGATACGCAGTATTTT. Translating it yields CASANPGQGIADTQYF. This chain links TRBV5-4 with TRBJ2-3, with 10 positions matching TRBD1. The CDR3 covers 16 residues. Germline V CDR1 and CDR2: SGHNT, YYREEE (reference sequence). J lost 4 bases, V lost 7 bases, and 12 bases had no gene match.

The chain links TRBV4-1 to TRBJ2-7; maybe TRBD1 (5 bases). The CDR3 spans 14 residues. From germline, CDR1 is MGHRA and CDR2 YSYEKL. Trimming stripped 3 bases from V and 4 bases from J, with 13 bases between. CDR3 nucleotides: TGCGCCAGCAGCCAGGACCCGCAGGGATACGAGCAGTACTTC. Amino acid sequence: CASSQDPQGYEQYF.

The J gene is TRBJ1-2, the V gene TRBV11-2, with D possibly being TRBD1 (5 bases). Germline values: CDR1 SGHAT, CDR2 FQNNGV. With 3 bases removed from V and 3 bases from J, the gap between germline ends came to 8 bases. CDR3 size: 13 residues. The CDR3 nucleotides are TGTGCCAGCAGCTTTAGCAGGGACTATGGCTACACCTTC. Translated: CASSFSRDYGYTF.

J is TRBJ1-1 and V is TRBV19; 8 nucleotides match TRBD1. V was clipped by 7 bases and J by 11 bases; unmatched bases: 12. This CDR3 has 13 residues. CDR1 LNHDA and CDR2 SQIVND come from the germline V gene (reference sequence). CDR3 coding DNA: TGTGCCAGTATGGCCGACAGGGGCGCGGAGGCTTTCTTT. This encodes CASMADRGAEAFF.

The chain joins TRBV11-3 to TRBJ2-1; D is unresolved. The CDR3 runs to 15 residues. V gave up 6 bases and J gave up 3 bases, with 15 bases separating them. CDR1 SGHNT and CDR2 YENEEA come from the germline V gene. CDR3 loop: CASSHSARLYNEQFF. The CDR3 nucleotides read TGTGCCAGCAGTCACTCCGCCCGCCTCTACAATGAGCAGTTCTTC.

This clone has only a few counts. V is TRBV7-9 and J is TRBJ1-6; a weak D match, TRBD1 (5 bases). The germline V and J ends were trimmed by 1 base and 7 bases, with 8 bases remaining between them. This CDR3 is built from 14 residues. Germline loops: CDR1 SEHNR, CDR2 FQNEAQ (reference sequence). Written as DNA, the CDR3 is TGTGCCAGCAGCTTAGTCCAGGGAAATTCACCCCTCCACTTT. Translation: CASSLVQGNSPLHF.

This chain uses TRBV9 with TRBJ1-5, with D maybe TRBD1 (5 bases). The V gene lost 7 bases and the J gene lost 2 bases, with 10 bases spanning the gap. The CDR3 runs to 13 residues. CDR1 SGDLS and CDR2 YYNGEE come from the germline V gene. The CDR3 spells CASSKGGNQPQHF. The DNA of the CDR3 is TGTGCCAGCTCCAAAGGGGGCAATCAGCCCCAGCATTTT.

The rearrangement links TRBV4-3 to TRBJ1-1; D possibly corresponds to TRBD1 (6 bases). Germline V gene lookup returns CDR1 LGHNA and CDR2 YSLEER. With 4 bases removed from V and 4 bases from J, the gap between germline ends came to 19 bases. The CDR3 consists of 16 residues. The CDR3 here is CASSRGLNRASTEAFF. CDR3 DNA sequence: TGCGCCAGCAGCCGGGGGCTTAACAGGGCCAGCACTGAAGCTTTCTTT.

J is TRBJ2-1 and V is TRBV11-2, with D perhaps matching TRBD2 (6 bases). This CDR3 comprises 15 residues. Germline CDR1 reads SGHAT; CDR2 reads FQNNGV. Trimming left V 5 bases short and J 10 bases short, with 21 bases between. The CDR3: CASSPPGTPQSEQFF. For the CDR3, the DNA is TGTGCCAGCAGCCCTCCCGGGACTCCACAGTCGGAGCAGTTCTTC.

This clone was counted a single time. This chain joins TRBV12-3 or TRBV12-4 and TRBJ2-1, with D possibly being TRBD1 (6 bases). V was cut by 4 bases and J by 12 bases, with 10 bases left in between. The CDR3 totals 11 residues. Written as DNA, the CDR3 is TGTGCCAGCAGTTACAGGGCAGCGCAGTTCTTC. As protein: CASSYRAAQFF.

The CDR3 bases are TGTGCCAGCAGTCCAGGGACTAGCGACCACAATGAGCAGTTCTTC. Translating it yields CASSPGTSDHNEQFF. The genes are TRBV28 and TRBJ2-1, with 10 bases fitting TRBD2. The CDR3 totals 15 residues. Germline-derived CDR1 and CDR2 are MDHEN and SYDVKM. J was trimmed by 5 bases and V by 5 bases; bases with no gene match: 6. The complete variable domain, with remaining parts taken from reference TRBV28 and TRBJ2-1, reads DVKVTQSSRYLVKRTGEKVFLECVQDMDHENMFWYRQDPGLGLRLIYFSYDVKMKEKGDIPEGYSVSREKKERFSLILESASTNQTSMYLCASSPGTSDHNEQFFGPGTRLTVL.

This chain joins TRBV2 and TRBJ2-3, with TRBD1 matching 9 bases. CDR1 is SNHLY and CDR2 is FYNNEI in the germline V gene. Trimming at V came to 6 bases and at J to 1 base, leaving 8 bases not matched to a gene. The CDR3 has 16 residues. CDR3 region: CASSFQGDRGTDTQYF. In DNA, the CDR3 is TGTGCCAGCAGCTTTCAGGGGGACAGGGGCACAGATACGCAGTATTTT.

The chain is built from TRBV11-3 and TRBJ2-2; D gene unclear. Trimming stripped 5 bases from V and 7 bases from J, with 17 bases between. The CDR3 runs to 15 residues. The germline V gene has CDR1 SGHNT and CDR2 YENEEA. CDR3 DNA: TGTGCCAGCAGCCCCCAGCAGGTTGATAGCGGGGAGCTGTTTTTT. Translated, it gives CASSPQQVDSGELFF.